This TCR beta chain was captured in a study of blood T cell repertoires in COVID-19. Study-level information: There were acute and convalescent COVID-19 samples, and they came from the United States, Italy and Spain.

The method was immunoSEQ multiplex PCR; TCRdb's version includes in-frame clones alone and lacks a portion of them. The table lists fewer than 350,000 clones, 81% of them singletons, with 2.5% to 3.5% in the top ten. The germline V gene encodes CDR1 SGHAT and CDR2 FQNNGV. The CDR3 runs 15 residues. The V gene end was trimmed by 1 base and the J gene end by 7 bases; junction bases not matched to a gene: 6. This rearrangement joins TRBV11-2 to TRBJ2-1, with TRBD2 matching 8 bases. This receptor was identified in a woman aged 55-70 years with active or convalescent COVID-19. Sequenced material: peripheral blood. This CDR3 reads CASSLVGGGSNEQFF. Here the CDR3 DNA reads TGTGCCAGCAGCTTAGTAGGCGGGGGGTCGAATGAGCAGTTCTTC.